One and the same sample provided the 19 T cell receptor beta chains below, sequenced in a study of blood T cell repertoires in COVID-19. Here immunoSEQ multiplex PCR was the method, and the copy in TCRdb shows in-frame clones only, minus some. The table lists about 100,000 clones, 70% to 90% of them singletons. Sequencing was performed on peripheral blood. These receptors were obtained from a human donor in a cohort sampled during active COVID-19.

This chain joins TRBV3-1 (or the pseudogene TRBV3-2) and TRBJ2-2; tentatively, D is TRBD2 (7 bases). Deletions cut 3 bases from V and 7 bases from J, with 21 bases between. Per the germline V gene, CDR1 is LGHDT and CDR2 is YNNKEL (reference sequence). The CDR3 length is 17 residues. This CDR3 reads CASSHPERGGASGELFF. The CDR3 DNA is TGTGCCAGCAGCCACCCAGAGAGGGGGGGAGCCAGCGGGGAGCTGTTTTTT.

The CDR3 nucleotides are TGCAGCGTTGCTTTGGGAGAAGATACGCAGTATTTT. Protein product: CSVALGEDTQYF. The chain combines TRBV29-1 with TRBJ2-3; tentatively, D is TRBD2 (5 bases). This CDR3 is built from 12 residues. V lost 4 bases, J lost 5 bases, and 10 bases lay in between. Per germline, CDR1 SQVTM and CDR2 ANQGSEA.

CDR3 in amino acids: CASSQARDKEAFF. CDR3 sequence (DNA): TGTGCCAGCAGCCAAGCCAGGGACAAGGAAGCTTTCTTT. The chain links TRBV7-8 to TRBJ1-1; weak D call: TRBD1 (6 bases). The CDR3 length is 13 residues. Per germline, CDR1 SGHVS and CDR2 FQNEAQ. V was cut by 5 bases and J by 8 bases, with 15 bases left in between.

V and J are TRBV28 and TRBJ2-7, with 9 bases matching TRBD2. Germline V CDR1 and CDR2: MDHEN, SYDVKM. The CDR3 has 14 amino acids. V lost 8 bases, J lost 4 bases, and 9 bases stayed unmatched. The CDR3 DNA sequence: TGTGCCAGCCGCCCCGCGGGGGGGCGGTACGAGCAGTACTTC. Translating gives CASRPAGGRYEQYF.

The genes are TRBV4-1 and TRBJ1-1, with D unresolved. This CDR3 is built from 13 residues. V was trimmed by 0 bases and J by 5 bases, leaving 7 bases between them. CDR1 MGHRA and CDR2 YSYEKL come from the germline V gene. The CDR3 is CASSQDAGTEAFF. CDR3 DNA: TGCGCCAGCAGCCAAGATGCGGGGACTGAAGCTTTCTTT.

Here the CDR3 reads CASSGSGEGTQYF. In nucleotides, the CDR3 is TGTGCCAGCAGTGGAAGCGGGGAGGGAACGCAGTATTTT. V usage is TRBV2 and J usage is TRBJ2-3, with 7 bases that match TRBD2. CDR1 and CDR2 (germline): SNHLY, FYNNEI. Trimming cost V 4 bases and J 9 bases; bases outside gene matches: 7. This CDR3 is built from 13 residues.

V and J are TRBV20-1 and TRBJ2-5; D not resolved. The CDR3 loop spans 10 amino acids. V was shortened by 6 bases and J by 5 bases, with 7 bases between the two germline ends. Germline CDR1 and CDR2: DFQATT and SNEGSKA (reference sequence). CDR3 in amino acids: CSAPPETQYF. The DNA of the CDR3 is TGCAGTGCCCCCCCGGAGACCCAGTACTTC.

In this sample, this clone turned up a few times. The chain employs TRBV6-2 or TRBV6-3 and TRBJ2-7, with D perhaps matching TRBD2 (5 bases). The CDR3 has 17 residues. Germline lookup yields CDR1 MNHEY and CDR2 SVGEGT. The V and J ends lost 6 bases and 4 bases respectively, with 25 bases between them. CDR3 bases: TGTGCCAGCAGCGCCCCTCTAGACGGGGTCTCCGATTACGAGCAGTACTTC. Amino acid sequence: CASSAPLDGVSDYEQYF.

V and J are TRBV18 and TRBJ2-2; TRBD1 aligns across 7 bases. The junction had 6 bases not matched to a gene; V was cut back by 3 bases and J by 2 bases. The CDR3 loop spans 16 amino acids. The germline gives CDR1 KGHSH, CDR2 LQKENI. CDR3 in amino acids: CASSPYRTGNTGELFF. For the CDR3, the DNA is TGTGCCAGCTCACCTTATAGGACAGGAAACACCGGGGAGCTGTTTTTT.

The sample holds one count of this clone. The chain carries TRBV4-1 and TRBJ2-2; D is uncertain. Germline-derived CDR1 and CDR2 are MGHRA and YSYEKL. This CDR3 contains 14 residues. The V end was cut by 0 bases, the J end by 6 bases, with 8 bases between. The CDR3 nucleotides read TGCGCCAGCAGCCAAGAGGAGTCAGCCGGGGAGCTGTTTTTT. Protein sequence: CASSQEESAGELFF.

The chain employs TRBV12-5 and TRBJ2-3; 9 bases match TRBD2. J lost 3 bases, V lost 7 bases, and 8 bases had no gene match. The CDR3 contains 15 residues. CDR1 and CDR2 from the germline V gene are LGHNT and FRNRAP. The CDR3 nucleotides read TGTGCTAGTGCCCTGGGACTAGCTGGGACAGATACGCAGTATTTT. Protein product: CASALGLAGTDTQYF. Full variable domain (outside the CDR3, taken from reference TRBV12-5 and TRBJ2-3): DARVTQTPRHKVTEMGQEVTMRCQPILGHNTVFWYRQTMMQGLELLAYFRNRAPLDDSGMPKDRFSAEMPDATLATLKIQPSEPRDSAVYFCASALGLAGTDTQYFGPGTRLTVL.

A word on this clone: Other nucleotide sequences in the sample specify the same CDR3. The chain links TRBV2 to TRBJ2-3; 9 nucleotides align to TRBD2. This CDR3 comprises 12 residues. The ends lost 9 bases at V and 3 bases at J; junction bases unmatched: 1. The germline gives CDR1 SNHLY, CDR2 FYNNEI. The CDR3 is CASSGRTDTQYF. The DNA for the CDR3 is TGTGCCAGTAGCGGGAGAACAGATACGCAGTATTTT.

The gene calls are TRBV18 and TRBJ2-7; possible D gene TRBD1, 6 bases. V was trimmed by 0 bases and J by 7 bases, leaving 25 bases between them. Germline CDR1 KGHSH, CDR2 LQKENI. The CDR3 contains 18 residues. DNA for the CDR3: TGTGCCAGCTCACCACCCACCTCGACAGGTGCCCTCCGGGGAGAGCAGTACTTC. Protein sequence: CASSPPTSTGALRGEQYF.

This clone was counted once. The chain joins TRBV15 to TRBJ2-5; D uncertain. This CDR3 region has 16 residues. Germline V gene sequence: CDR1 LNHNV, CDR2 YYDKDF (reference sequence). V lost 3 bases and J 0 bases, leaving 14 bases between the germline ends. The CDR3 sequence: CATSSGADWYQETQYF. CDR3 DNA sequence: TGTGCCACCAGCAGCGGAGCAGACTGGTACCAAGAGACCCAGTACTTC.

This clone was seen only once. The V and J genes are TRBV5-4 and TRBJ2-6, with D maybe TRBD1 (5 bases). The CDR3 contains 17 residues. V lost 4 bases and J lost 0, with 14 bases in between. Per germline, CDR1 SGHNT and CDR2 YYREEE (reference sequence). DNA for the CDR3: TGTGCCAGCAGCCCCGAGCCGACAGCCTCTGGGGCCAACGTCCTGACTTTC. Amino acid sequence: CASSPEPTASGANVLTF.

This clone appeared a single time. V is TRBV5-1 and J is TRBJ1-6; D is unclear. This CDR3 comprises 15 residues. CDR1 SGHRS and CDR2 YFSETQ come from the germline V gene. V was shortened by 1 base and J by 10 bases, with 15 bases between the two germline ends. The DNA for the CDR3 is TGCGCCAGCAGCTTGCTACGGTACGGAGGATCACCCCTCCACTTT. This codes for CASSLLRYGGSPLHF.

This clone was observed a handful of times. This sequence joins TRBV5-8 and TRBJ2-7, with TRBD1 matching over 7 bases. This CDR3 spans 14 amino acids. Trimming took 8 bases from V and 0 from J; bases not matched to a gene: 8. Germline V CDR1 and CDR2: SGHTS, YDEGEE. The CDR3 here is CASFQTGSSYEQYF. CDR3 nucleotides: TGTGCCAGTTTCCAGACAGGGAGCTCCTACGAGCAGTACTTC. The whole variable domain, remainder taken from reference TRBV5-8 and TRBJ2-7, is EAGVTQSPTHLIKTRGQQATLRCSPISGHTSVYWYQQALGLGLQFLLWYDEGEERNRGNFPPRFSGRQFPNYSSELNVNALELEDSALYLCASFQTGSSYEQYFGPGTRLTVT.

The chain couples TRBV4-1 to TRBJ2-7; 9 bases are a match to TRBD1. The length of the CDR3 is 19 residues. CDR1 and CDR2 from the germline V gene are MGHRA and YSYEKL. Trimming removed 3 bases from V and 0 bases from J; junction bases left unmatched: 15. As DNA, the CDR3 is TGCGCCAGCAGCCACCTACAGGGGGCGTTGGGCCCGAACTCCTACGAGCAGTACTTC. Translation gives CASSHLQGALGPNSYEQYF.

The chain employs TRBV28 and TRBJ2-1, with 10 bases matching TRBD2. J gave up 5 bases and V 1 base, and 5 bases lay outside the gene matches. Germline lookup yields CDR1 MDHEN and CDR2 SYDVKM. CDR3 length equals 16 residues. In DNA, the CDR3 is TGTGCCAGCAGTTTATTGGGGCTAGCGGGGGACAATGAGCAGTTCTTC. Translating gives CASSLLGLAGDNEQFF. Looking up the rest from reference TRBV28 and TRBJ2-1 gives the full variable domain: DVKVTQSSRYLVKRTGEKVFLECVQDMDHENMFWYRQDPGLGLRLIYFSYDVKMKEKGDIPEGYSVSREKKERFSLILESASTNQTSMYLCASSLLGLAGDNEQFFGPGTRLTVL.